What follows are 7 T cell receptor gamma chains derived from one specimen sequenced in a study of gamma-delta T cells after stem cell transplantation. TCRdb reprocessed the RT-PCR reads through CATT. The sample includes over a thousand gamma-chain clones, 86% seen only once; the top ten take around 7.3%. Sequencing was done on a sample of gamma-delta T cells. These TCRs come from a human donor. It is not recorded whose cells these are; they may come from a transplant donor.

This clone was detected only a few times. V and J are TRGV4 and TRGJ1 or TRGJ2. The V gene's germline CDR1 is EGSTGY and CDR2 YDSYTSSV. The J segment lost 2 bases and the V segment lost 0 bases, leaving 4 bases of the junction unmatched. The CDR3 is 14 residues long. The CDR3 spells CATWDGIDYYKKLF. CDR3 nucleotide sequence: TGTGCCACCTGGGATGGGATAGATTATTATAAGAAACTCTTT.

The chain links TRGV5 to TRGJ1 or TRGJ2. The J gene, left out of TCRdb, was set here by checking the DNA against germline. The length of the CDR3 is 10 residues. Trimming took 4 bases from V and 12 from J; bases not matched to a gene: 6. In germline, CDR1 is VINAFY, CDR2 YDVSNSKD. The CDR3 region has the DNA TGTGCCACCTGGGAAGAGAGGAAACTCTTT. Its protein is CATWEERKLF.

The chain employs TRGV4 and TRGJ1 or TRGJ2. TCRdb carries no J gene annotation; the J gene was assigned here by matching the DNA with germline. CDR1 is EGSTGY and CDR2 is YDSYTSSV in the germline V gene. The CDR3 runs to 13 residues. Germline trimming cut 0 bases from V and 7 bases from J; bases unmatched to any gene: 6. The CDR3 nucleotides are TGTGCCACCTGGGATGGGCCGGGGTATAAGAAACTCTTT. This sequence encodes CATWDGPGYKKLF.

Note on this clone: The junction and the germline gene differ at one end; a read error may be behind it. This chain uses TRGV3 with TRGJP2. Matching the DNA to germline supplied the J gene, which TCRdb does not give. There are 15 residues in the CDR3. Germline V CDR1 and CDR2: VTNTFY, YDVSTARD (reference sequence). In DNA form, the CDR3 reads TGTGCCACCTGGGACAGGCCTCTTTTCGGTTGGGTCAAGACGTTT. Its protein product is CATWDRPLFGWVKTF.

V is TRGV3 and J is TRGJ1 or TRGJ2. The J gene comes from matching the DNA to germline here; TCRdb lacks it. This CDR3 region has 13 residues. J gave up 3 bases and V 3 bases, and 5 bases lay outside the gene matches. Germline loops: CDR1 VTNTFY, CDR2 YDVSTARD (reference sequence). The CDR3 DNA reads TGTGCCACCTGGGACCGGGCTTATTATAAGAAACTCTTT. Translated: CATWDRAYYKKLF.

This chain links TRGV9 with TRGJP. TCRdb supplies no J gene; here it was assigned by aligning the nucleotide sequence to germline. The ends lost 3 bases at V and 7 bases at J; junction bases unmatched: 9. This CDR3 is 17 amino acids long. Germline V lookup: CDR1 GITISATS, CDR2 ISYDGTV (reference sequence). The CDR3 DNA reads TGTGCCTTGTGGGAGCCTCGGCGGGAGTTGGGCAAAAAAATCAAGGTATTT. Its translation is CALWEPRRELGKKIKVF.

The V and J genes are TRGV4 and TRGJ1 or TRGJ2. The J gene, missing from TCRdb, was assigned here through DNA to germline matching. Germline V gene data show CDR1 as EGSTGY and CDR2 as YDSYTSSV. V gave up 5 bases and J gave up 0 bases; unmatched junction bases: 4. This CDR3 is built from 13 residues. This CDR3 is CATWGVNYYKKLF. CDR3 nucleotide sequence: TGTGCCACCTGGGGTGTGAATTATTATAAGAAACTCTTT.